The rows below give T cell receptor beta chains drawn from one sample of a study of OX40 agonist ivuxolimab in advanced cancers. Generated by immunoSEQ multiplex PCR, the TCRdb table keeps only in-frame clones and is missing some. The data contain about 73,000 clones, under 95% of them singletons. This specimen consisted of CD4+ or CD8+ T cells sorted from blood, obtained in a trial of the OX40 agonist ivuxolimab. Source of these receptors: an adult with an advanced solid tumor such as melanoma, head and neck, liver or kidney cancer. The CDR3 runs from the conserved cysteine through the conserved F or W. D genes are given only for firm matches. A clone size is listed for some rows: how often the clone was seen (once, few, many), or a class if it is expanded.

D gene,J gene,V gene,CDR3 length,clone size,CDR3 DNA,CDR3 protein
TRBD1,TRBJ1-2,TRBV16,15,few,TGTGCCAGCAGCCAATCGGGGGACAGAGGCAATGGCTACACCTTC,CASSQSGDRGNGYTF
-,TRBJ2-7,TRBV5-6,13,-,TGTGCCAGCAGCTTGGCCGGGGCAAACGAGCAGTACTTC,CASSLAGANEQYF
TRBD2,TRBJ2-3,TRBV14,16,-,TGTGCCAGCAGCCAACTGGCGGGGGGGCCTATAGATACGCAGTATTTT,CASSQLAGGPIDTQYF
-,TRBJ1-2,TRBV27,12,-,TGTGCCAGCAGCAAGGGCCCCTGGGGCTACACCTTC,CASSKGPWGYTF
-,TRBJ2-1,TRBV7-9,12,-,TGTGCCAGCAGCTTAGGGTGGAATGAGCAGTTCTTC,CASSLGWNEQFF
-,TRBJ1-1,TRBV27,13,-,TGTGCCAGCAAGGTAGCCCCCCTTCTTAAAGCTTTCTTT,CASKVAPLLKAFF
-,TRBJ2-7,TRBV13,15,once,TGTGCCAGCAGCTCGCCCTCACTAGGGCTAAGGGAGCAGTACTTC,CASSSPSLGLREQYF
-,TRBJ1-1,TRBV10-1,14,few,TGCGCCAGCAGTGAGTCGGGGATGAACACTGAAGCTTTCTTT,CASSESGMNTEAFF
-,TRBJ1-5,TRBV5-4,14,-,TGTGCCAGCAGCTTAGGGACGGACAATCAGCCCCAGCATTTT,CASSLGTDNQPQHF
-,TRBJ1-2,TRBV6-1,15,-,TGTGCCAGCAGTGGGTCTGGCGAGTTCTTCTATGGCTACACCTTC,CASSGSGEFFYGYTF
TRBD1,TRBJ2-7,TRBV9,14,-,TGTGCCAGCAGCCCCGGGACAGGGGGACACGAGCAGTACTTC,CASSPGTGGHEQYF
-,TRBJ1-1,TRBV29-1,12,-,TGCAGCGCCGCGGGGGGGGACACTGAAGCTTTCTTT,CSAAGGDTEAFF
-,TRBJ1-2,TRBV15,14,-,TGTGCCACCAGCAGAGATAGGACGGAATATGGCTACACCTTC,CATSRDRTEYGYTF
-,TRBJ1-5,TRBV27,14,-,TGTGCCAGCACCCCTGGAGTTGGCAATCAGCCCCAGCATTTT,CASTPGVGNQPQHF
-,TRBJ2-7,TRBV9,14,-,TGTGCCAGCAGCCCAGGATCCGGGGACTTCGAGCAGTACTTC,CASSPGSGDFEQYF
TRBD1,TRBJ1-2,TRBV5-4,17,-,TGTGCCAGCAGCGCGGACAGGGGTGGTGTCGCGGGCTATGGCTACACCTTC,CASSADRGGVAGYGYTF
TRBD2,TRBJ2-3,TRBV6-1,16,-,TGTGCCAGCAGTGGACGGACTAGCGCATTTTGGGATACGCAGTATTTT,CASSGRTSAFWDTQYF
-,TRBJ2-1,TRBV7-6,13,few,TGTGCCAGCGCCGGGGAGAACTACAATGAGCAGTTCTTC,CASAGENYNEQFF
-,TRBJ1-1,TRBV11-1,14,-,TGTGCCAGCAGCTTAAGCCCCACAACTAAAAGAGCTTTCTTT,CASSLSPTTKRAFF
-,TRBJ2-7,TRBV20-1,11,-,TGCAGTGCTCAGGAGGGTTTCGAGCAGTACTTC,CSAQEGFEQYF
-,TRBJ1-3,TRBV7-9,14,-,TGTGCCAGCAGCTTAGCCCGGGATTGGAACACCATATATTTT,CASSLARDWNTIYF
-,TRBJ2-7,TRBV7-9,13,-,TGTGCCAGCAGCCCTTCGGGGGCCTACGAGCAGTACTTC,CASSPSGAYEQYF
-,TRBJ1-1,TRBV11-2,13,few,TGTGCCAGCAGCTTAGGACAGAACACTGAAGCTTTCTTT,CASSLGQNTEAFF
TRBD1,TRBJ2-7,TRBV7-9,15,-,TGTGCCAGCAGCCACCCAGGACAGGGCGAGTACGAGCAGTACTTC,CASSHPGQGEYEQYF
-,TRBJ1-6,TRBV4-3,16,once,TGCGCCAGCAGCCAAGATCGACAGCTCGACAATTCACCCCTCCACTTT,CASSQDRQLDNSPLHF
-,TRBJ2-1,TRBV6-4,18,-,TGTGCCAGCAGTGAAGCAGGGCCACAGGGCAAGTACTACAATGAGCAGTTCTTC,CASSEAGPQGKYYNEQFF
-,TRBJ2-1,TRBV7-3,12,-,TGTGCCAGCAGCTCGGACGGAAATGAGCAGTTCTTC,CASSSDGNEQFF